The 25 T cell receptor beta chains presented below share a single source sample, sequenced in a study of response to subunit inactivated influenza vaccine. TCRdb reprocessed the RT-PCR reads with MiXCR, giving one entry per CDR3 protein. Of around 170,000 distinct CDR3 sequences listed, about 11% are singletons. Sample: CD8+ T cells sorted from PBMCs, taken less than 30 months after vaccination. Source of these receptors: a man in his fifties or sixties who received an inactivated influenza vaccine.

V is TRBV30 and J is TRBJ2-1, with TRBD2 identical over 8 bases. CDR1 and CDR2 from the germline V gene are GTSNPN and SVGIG (reference sequence). The V segment lost 1 base and the J segment 9 bases; nucleotides outside the gene matches: 11. The CDR3 extends over 15 amino acids. CDR3 DNA: TGTGCCTGGAGTGAGCCTAGCGGGTTATTAGGTGAGCAGTTCTTC. It specifies CAWSEPSGLLGEQFF. Based on the CDR3 plus reference TRBV30 and TRBJ2-1, the full variable domain is SQTIHQWPATLVQPVGSPLSLECTVEGTSNPNLYWYRQAAGRGLQLLFYSVGIGQISSEVPQNLSASRPQDRQFILSSKKLLLSDSGFYLCAWSEPSGLLGEQFFGPGTRLTVL.

This clonotype turned up a few times. J is TRBJ1-1 and V is TRBV12-3 or TRBV12-4; weak D call: TRBD1 (5 bases). Between the trimmed V and J ends, which lost 6 bases and 6 bases, there was a span of 11 bases. The CDR3 totals 12 residues. CDR3: CASSSRAPEAFF. The DNA for the CDR3 is TGTGCCAGCAGCTCCAGGGCGCCTGAAGCTTTCTTT.

The chain employs TRBV28 and TRBJ2-7; the D gene is possibly TRBD1 (8 bases). Germline assignment: CDR1 MDHEN and CDR2 SYDVKM. Between the trimmed V and J ends, which lost 1 base and 2 bases, there was a span of 12 bases. CDR3 size: 15 residues. Here the CDR3 DNA reads TGTGCCAGCAGTTTATTAACAGGGGGGGCCTACGAGCAGTACTTC. Translation gives CASSLLTGGAYEQYF.

The sample holds a few counts of this clonotype. J is TRBJ2-1 and V is TRBV5-8, with TRBD2 matching 9 bases. This CDR3 region has 15 residues. V trimming: 2 bases; J trimming: 3 bases; junction bases outside the gene matches: 3. The germline V gene encodes CDR1 SGHTS and CDR2 YDEGEE. In nucleotides, the CDR3 is TGTGCCAGCAGCTTAGTAGCGGGAGACTACAATGAGCAGTTCTTC. Protein: CASSLVAGDYNEQFF.

V is TRBV28 and J is TRBJ2-7, with 7 bases aligning to TRBD1. Trimming at V came to 3 bases and at J to 2 bases, leaving 10 bases not matched to a gene. Germline CDR1 and CDR2: MDHEN and SYDVKM. The CDR3 covers 16 residues. The CDR3 bases are TGTGCCAGCAGTTTCCGTAGGGGGCTGACTACCTACGAGCAGTACTTC. Translation: CASSFRRGLTTYEQYF.

The V and J genes are TRBV9 and TRBJ2-5; TRBD1 is a possible D gene (6 bases). The CDR3 contains 15 residues. Germline V gives CDR1 SGDLS, CDR2 YYNGEE. V shed 3 bases and J shed 5 bases, with 17 bases lying between them. The chain's CDR3 is CASSDPGFQGETQYF. The DNA for the CDR3 is TGTGCCAGCAGCGATCCGGGGTTTCAGGGGGAGACCCAGTACTTC. Filled out from reference TRBV9 and TRBJ2-5, the complete variable domain reads DSGVTQTPKHLITATGQRVTLRCSPRSGDLSVYWYQQSLDQGLQFLIQYYNGEERAKGNILERFSAQQFPDLHSELNLSSLELGDSALYFCASSDPGFQGETQYFGPGTRLLVL.

This clonotype was counted a few times. This chain joins TRBV19 and TRBJ2-1; unclear D gene. V was cut by 9 bases and J by 4 bases, with 10 bases left in between. From germline, CDR1 is LNHDA and CDR2 SQIVND (reference sequence). The CDR3 runs 12 residues. CDR3 protein: CASKDPYNEQFF. In DNA, the CDR3 is TGTGCCAGCAAGGACCCATACAATGAGCAGTTCTTC.

This clonotype was observed a handful of times. The V call is TRBV20-1, the J call TRBJ1-2; 9 bases align to TRBD1. CDR3 length: 15 amino acids. Germline V gives CDR1 DFQATT, CDR2 SNEGSKA (reference sequence). Trimming cost V 3 bases and J 6 bases; bases outside gene matches: 11. The CDR3 coding sequence is TGCAGTGCTAGGGAACCAGGACAGGGGAGAGATGGCTACACCTTC. It yields the protein CSAREPGQGRDGYTF.

With respect to this clonotype: This CDR3 is missing its conserved last phenylalanine or tryptophan, likely due to a read error. The chain uses TRBV4-3 and TRBJ2-1; D gene uncertain. CDR1 and CDR2 from the germline V gene are LGHNA and YSLEER. Trimming removed 1 base from V and 1 base from J, with 8 bases in between. The CDR3 loop spans 15 amino acids. CDR3 DNA sequence: TGCGCCAGCAGCCAAGTCCTGGGATCCTACAATGAGCAGTTCTAC. Translation: CASSQVLGSYNEQFY.

This clonotype has a handful of counts. The V and J genes are TRBV20-1 and TRBJ2-3; TRBD2 matches at 8 bases. The germline V gene encodes CDR1 DFQATT and CDR2 SNEGSKA (reference sequence). The CDR3 totals 13 residues. V lost 6 bases to trimming and J lost 5 bases; unmatched junction nucleotides: 7. The CDR3 loop is CSAHGLAGDTQYF. CDR3 bases: TGCAGTGCCCACGGACTAGCTGGAGATACGCAGTATTTT.

This clonotype was seen more than once but under ten times. This chain uses TRBV18 with TRBJ1-2, with 7 bases that match TRBD1. V dropped 3 bases and J dropped 4; count of bases not matched to a gene: 17. The CDR3 runs to 18 residues. Germline assignment: CDR1 KGHSH and CDR2 LQKENI. The CDR3 DNA reads TGTGCCAGCTCACCGTACCCCTTATCGACAGGGTCGGGCTATGGCTACACCTTC. This encodes CASSPYPLSTGSGYGYTF.

The genes are TRBV4-3 and TRBJ2-7; TRBD1 agrees at 8 bases. The CDR3 is 15 residues long. V lost 2 bases, J lost 0 bases, and 3 bases stayed unmatched. Per germline, CDR1 LGHNA and CDR2 YSLEER. The CDR3 nucleotides read TGCGCCAGCAGCCAATCAGGACAGGGCTCCTACGAGCAGTACTTC. This translates into CASSQSGQGSYEQYF.

The rearrangement uses TRBV5-6 and TRBJ2-7, with 8 bases identical to TRBD1. This CDR3 contains 14 residues. Germline loops: CDR1 SGHDT, CDR2 YYEEEE. With V trimmed by 6 bases and J by 3 bases, 8 bases remained unmatched. The CDR3 sequence is CASNDWDRRYEQYF. The CDR3 DNA reads TGTGCCAGCAACGACTGGGACAGGCGCTACGAGCAGTACTTC.

This clonotype was observed a handful of times. The genes are TRBV29-1 and TRBJ2-1, with 8 bases that match TRBD2. Germline CDR1 is SQVTM and CDR2 is ANQGSEA. The length of the CDR3 is 15 residues. The trim removed 6 bases at V and 4 bases at J, leaving 11 bases unmatched. The CDR3 protein is CSVPPRASGYNEQFF. For the CDR3, the DNA is TGCAGCGTACCCCCGAGGGCTAGCGGGTACAATGAGCAGTTCTTC.

The genes are TRBV7-2 and TRBJ2-1; D is possibly TRBD1 (6 bases). The ends were cut back, 5 bases at V and 3 bases at J, with 17 bases in the middle. The CDR3 consists of 16 residues. CDR1 and CDR2 (germline): SGHTA, FQGNSA. CDR3 coding DNA: TGTGCCAGCAGCCCACCCCCCGGGACATACTACAATGAGCAGTTCTTC. This codes for CASSPPPGTYYNEQFF.

The gene calls are TRBV9 and TRBJ2-2; D is unclear. Per the germline V gene, CDR1 is SGDLS and CDR2 is YYNGEE. V dropped 3 bases and J dropped 5 bases, with 8 bases sitting between them. There are 13 residues in the CDR3. CDR3 nucleotides: TGTGCCAGCAGCGCCTACCCGACCGGGGAGCTGTTTTTT. The encoded protein is CASSAYPTGELFF.

This clonotype came up a few times. The genes are TRBV29-1 and TRBJ2-1; D is possibly TRBD1 (5 bases). V lost 0 bases, J lost 3 bases, and 15 bases lay in between. This CDR3 contains 16 residues. CDR1 is SQVTM, CDR2 ANQGSEA, per germline. CDR3 coding DNA: TGCAGCGTTGAAGATCTTGCGACAGTCGACTACAATGAGCAGTTCTTC. Its protein is CSVEDLATVDYNEQFF.

The chain employs TRBV6-2 or TRBV6-3 and TRBJ2-7, with D perhaps TRBD1 (6 bases). CDR3 length: 11 amino acids. Deletions cut 6 bases from V and 7 bases from J, with 10 bases between. Per germline, CDR1 MNHEY and CDR2 SVGEGT. In DNA, the CDR3 is TGTGCCAGCAGGGACAGTCAAGAGCAGTACTTC. This codes for CASRDSQEQYF.

The table lists this clonotype with a few counts. The chain links TRBV5-1 to TRBJ2-2; 10 bases align to TRBD1. Germline V gene data show CDR1 as SGHRS and CDR2 as YFSETQ. This CDR3 spans 14 amino acids. V shed 4 bases and J 5 bases; nucleotides not matched to a gene: 2. The CDR3 sequence is CASSLGQGTGELFF. The CDR3 coding sequence is TGCGCCAGCAGCCTGGGACAGGGGACCGGGGAGCTGTTTTTT. Drawing the rest from reference TRBV5-1 and TRBJ2-2, the complete variable domain is KAGVTQTPRYLIKTRGQQVTLSCSPISGHRSVSWYQQTPGQGLQFLFEYFSETQRNKGNFPGRFSGRQFSNSRSEMNVSTLELGDSALYLCASSLGQGTGELFFGEGSRLTVL.

The V and J genes are TRBV29-1 and TRBJ2-1; D remains unclear. The CDR3 is 13 amino acids. The ends were cut back, 5 bases at V and 2 bases at J, with 10 bases in the middle. Germline V CDR1 and CDR2: SQVTM, ANQGSEA. The CDR3 bases are TGCAGCGTTCTCCACAATACCTACAATGAGCAGTTCTTC. Its protein is CSVLHNTYNEQFF.

The chain carries TRBV6-5 and TRBJ2-2; D tentatively reads TRBD1 or TRBD2 (5 bases each). CDR1 is MNHEY, CDR2 SVGAGI, per germline. CDR3 size: 15 residues. The V and J ends lost 3 bases and 0 bases respectively, with 8 bases between them. This CDR3 reads CASSYGTANTGELFF. The CDR3 DNA reads TGTGCCAGCAGTTATGGGACCGCGAACACCGGGGAGCTGTTTTTT.

This clonotype was seen only a few times. V and J are TRBV2 and TRBJ2-1, with a weak D call TRBD2 (6 bases). Germline V gene sequence: CDR1 SNHLY, CDR2 FYNNEI. This CDR3 is 14 amino acids long. V was shortened by 11 bases and J by 6 bases, with 20 bases between the two germline ends. CDR3 coding DNA: TGTGCCGGAGCTCGATATGGAGGGATCAATGAGCAGTTCTTC. This codes for CAGARYGGINEQFF.

The chain has TRBV7-9 and TRBJ2-5; the D call may be TRBD1 or TRBD2 (5 bases each). Germline values: CDR1 SEHNR, CDR2 FQNEAQ (reference sequence). The CDR3 consists of 14 residues. V lost 4 bases, J lost 5 bases, and 14 bases lay in between. This chain's CDR3 is CASSSMGDRETQYF. The CDR3 bases are TGTGCCAGCAGCTCCATGGGGGATAGGGAGACCCAGTACTTC.

The V and J genes are TRBV21-1 and TRBJ2-4; TRBD1, the D gene given by the table, was not confirmed from the DNA. TRBV21-1 is an annotated pseudogene. This CDR3 spans 19 amino acids. CDR3 loop: CASSARPDNPQGARNIQYF. DNA of the CDR3: TGTGCCAGCAGCGCCCGACCGGATAACCCTCAGGGGGCAAGAAACATTCAGTACTTC.

The chain combines TRBV20-1 with TRBJ2-3; 15 bases are shared with TRBD2. V gave up 4 bases and J gave up 6 bases; unmatched junction bases: 5. This CDR3 is 15 amino acids long. The V gene's germline CDR1 is DFQATT and CDR2 SNEGSKA (reference sequence). The CDR3 sequence: CSATRTSGGADTQYF. For the CDR3, the DNA is TGCAGTGCTACACGGACTAGCGGGGGGGCCGATACGCAGTATTTT.